This T cell receptor beta chain was sequenced for a study of OX40 agonist ivuxolimab in advanced cancers. Study information: Enrolled patients in dose escalation had cancers that were hepatocellular carcinoma, melanoma, renal cell or head and neck cancer. Points from the study as a whole: Blood T cells, both CD4+ and CD8+, expanded clonally by week 6 at 0.1 to 3.0 mg/kg.

This CDR3 comprises 14 residues. The V end was cut by 0 bases, the J end by 3 bases, with 7 bases between. Germline CDR1 reads SGHRS; CDR2 reads YFSETQ. Some clones are missing from TCRdb's copy, which holds only in-frame ones; the method was immunoSEQ multiplex PCR. The sample has around 45,000 clones; approximately 80% are singletons. About this clone itself: The antigen remains undetermined.

The chain uses TRBV5-1 and TRBJ2-1; D not resolved. Material: CD4+ or CD8+ T cells sorted from blood, obtained in a trial of the OX40 agonist ivuxolimab. This receptor was identified in an adult with an advanced solid tumor such as melanoma, head and neck, liver or kidney cancer. The chain's CDR3 is CASSLARDYNEQFF. In DNA form, the CDR3 reads TGCGCCAGCAGCTTGGCTAGGGACTACAATGAGCAGTTCTTC.